One and the same sample provided the 20 T cell receptor beta chains below, sequenced in a study of PD-L1 blockade in urothelial cancer. Time point in this sample: pretreatment peripheral blood. TCRdb keeps only in-frame clones here, not all; method: immunoSEQ multiplex PCR. Of about 95,000 clones in the sample, roughly 84% were seen once. Sample: PBMCs, taken around atezolizumab (anti-PD-L1) treatment. The source is a man in his 60s with urothelial cancer.

This chain joins TRBV27 and TRBJ2-7; 10 positions agree with TRBD2. V lost 5 bases, J lost 1 base, and 2 bases stayed unmatched. Germline lookup yields CDR1 MNHEY and CDR2 SMNVEV (reference sequence). The CDR3 is 14 amino acids. CDR3 nucleotide sequence: TGTGCCAGCAGTCTAGCGGGAGCATCCTACGAGCAGTACTTC. Its translation is CASSLAGASYEQYF.

This chain links TRBV5-6 with TRBJ2-7; 9 bases match TRBD2. Germline CDR1 reads SGHDT; CDR2 reads YYEEEE. With 2 bases clipped from V and 1 base from J, the junction kept 4 bases outside the gene matches. The CDR3 totals 15 residues. The CDR3 nucleotides are TGTGCCAGCAGCTTTCCGCTAGCGGGGTCCTACGAGCAGTACTTC. This encodes CASSFPLAGSYEQYF.

V and J are TRBV5-1 and TRBJ2-7; 7 bases match TRBD2. In germline, CDR1 is SGHRS, CDR2 YFSETQ. This CDR3 comprises 14 residues. Losses at the gene ends were 1 base for V and 1 base for J; bases not matched to a gene: 2. Here the CDR3 DNA reads TGCGCCAGCAGCTTGCCTAGCGGTTCCTACGAGCAGTACTTC. Protein sequence: CASSLPSGSYEQYF. The variable domain in full, with the rest retrieved from reference TRBV5-1 and TRBJ2-7, is KAGVTQTPRYLIKTRGQQVTLSCSPISGHRSVSWYQQTPGQGLQFLFEYFSETQRNKGNFPGRFSGRQFSNSRSEMNVSTLELGDSALYLCASSLPSGSYEQYFGPGTRLTVT.

This chain uses TRBV2 with TRBJ2-1; 15 bases are shared with TRBD2. CDR3 length equals 15 residues. Germline trimming cut 6 bases from V and 10 bases from J; bases unmatched to any gene: 7. Germline CDR1 reads SNHLY; CDR2 reads FYNNEI. CDR3 nucleotides: TGTGCCAGCAGCCCCGGACTAGCGGGAGGGGGGGAGCAGTTCTTC. It encodes CASSPGLAGGGEQFF.

This chain uses TRBV5-1 with TRBJ2-1; 12 nucleotides match TRBD2. CDR1 SGHRS and CDR2 YFSETQ come from the germline V gene. The V segment lost 4 bases and the J segment 9 bases; nucleotides outside the gene matches: 8. There are 15 residues in the CDR3. The chain's CDR3 is CASSTLAGGPIEQFF. In nucleotides, the CDR3 is TGCGCCAGCAGCACCCTAGCGGGAGGGCCTATTGAGCAGTTCTTC.

V usage is TRBV15 and J usage is TRBJ1-5; possible D gene TRBD1, 6 bases. CDR3 length: 14 residues. Per the germline V gene, CDR1 is LNHNV and CDR2 is YYDKDF (reference sequence). Trimming shortened V by 5 bases and J by 1 base, and 9 bases separated the two germline ends. The CDR3 DNA is TGTGCCACCAGCGCACAGGGAAGCAATCAGCCCCAGCATTTT. Its translation: CATSAQGSNQPQHF.

The chain joins TRBV7-2 to TRBJ1-2; 8 bases align to TRBD1. With 0 bases clipped from V and 6 bases from J, the junction kept 12 bases outside the gene matches. CDR1 is SGHTA, CDR2 FQGNSA, per germline. This CDR3 has 17 amino acids. The DNA of the CDR3 is TGTGCCAGCAGCTTAGCCCCCGCCGCAGGGGGCTACGATGGCTACACCTTC. Its translation is CASSLAPAAGGYDGYTF. Full variable domain (rest looked up from reference TRBV7-2 and TRBJ1-2): GAGVSQSPSNKVTEKGKDVELRCDPISGHTALYWYRQSLGQGLEFLIYFQGNSAPDKSGLPSDRFSAERTGGSVSTLTIQRTQQEDSAVYLCASSLAPAAGGYDGYTFGSGTRLTVV.

The CDR3 DNA reads as TGCAGCGTTGTGGGACTAGCGGGAGGGCCCATTGAGGAGCAGTTCTTC. Residues: CSVVGLAGGPIEEQFF. This rearrangement joins TRBV29-1 to TRBJ2-1; TRBD2 matches at 16 bases. Trimming cost V 4 bases and J 10 bases; bases outside gene matches: 10. Germline CDR1 is SQVTM and CDR2 is ANQGSEA. The CDR3 runs to 16 residues.

V gene TRBV29-1 combines with J gene TRBJ1-2, with a tentative D call TRBD1 (6 bases). Germline lookup yields CDR1 SQVTM and CDR2 ANQGSEA. The CDR3 covers 12 residues. Trimming pared 6 bases from V and 4 bases from J, leaving 12 bases between. The CDR3 sequence: CSVLGQFYGYTF. The DNA of the CDR3 is TGCAGCGTCCTCGGACAGTTCTATGGCTACACCTTC.

This chain connects TRBV11-3 to TRBJ2-7, with 8 bases aligning to TRBD1. Germline lookup yields CDR1 SGHNT and CDR2 YENEEA. The ends lost 1 base at V and 0 bases at J; junction bases unmatched: 2. The CDR3 is 15 residues long. CDR3 amino acids: CASSLGTGFSYEQYF. The DNA for the CDR3 is TGTGCCAGCAGCTTAGGGACAGGGTTCTCCTACGAGCAGTACTTC.

The CDR3 loop is CASQKRGSTDTQYF. The CDR3 DNA follows: TGTGCCAGCCAAAAAAGGGGTAGCACAGATACGCAGTATTTT. The genes are TRBV7-9 and TRBJ2-3, with TRBD1 as a possible D gene (5 bases). The CDR3 consists of 14 residues. Germline CDR1 is SEHNR and CDR2 is FQNEAQ (reference sequence). V gave up 8 bases and J gave up 0 bases, with 12 bases separating them.

The genes are TRBV18 and TRBJ1-2, with TRBD1 matching 8 bases. V was pared by 2 bases and J by 3 bases, with 8 bases of the junction left unmatched. The germline V gene has CDR1 KGHSH and CDR2 LQKENI. The CDR3 has 16 residues. The CDR3 sequence: CASSPSGTTGDYGYTF. DNA of the CDR3: TGTGCCAGCTCACCAAGTGGGACGACAGGGGACTATGGCTACACCTTC.

This clone showed up just a few times. The V gene is TRBV7-2, the J gene TRBJ2-1, with 10 bases fitting TRBD2. This CDR3 is 15 amino acids long. Germline V gene lookup returns CDR1 SGHTA and CDR2 FQGNSA. The ends lost 1 base at V and 7 bases at J; junction bases unmatched: 4. The CDR3 region has the DNA TGTGCCAGCAGCTTAGTAGCGGGGGGAGGGAATGAGCAGTTCTTC. Its protein is CASSLVAGGGNEQFF. Variable domain in full (rest from reference TRBV7-2 and TRBJ2-1): GAGVSQSPSNKVTEKGKDVELRCDPISGHTALYWYRQSLGQGLEFLIYFQGNSAPDKSGLPSDRFSAERTGGSVSTLTIQRTQQEDSAVYLCASSLVAGGGNEQFFGPGTRLTVL.

In its sample, this clone was seen a few times. The CDR3 nucleotides are TGTGCCAGCAGCCAGGGGAGTCAGCCCCAGCATTTT. Translation gives CASSQGSQPQHF. V usage is TRBV13 and J usage is TRBJ1-5; TRBD1 might be the D (6 bases). The CDR3 covers 12 residues. V was cut by 5 bases and J by 6 bases, with 8 bases left in between. CDR1 is PRHDT and CDR2 is FYEKMQ in the germline V gene (reference sequence).

In DNA form, the CDR3 reads TGTGCCAGCAGCCACGGGACACCACAAGAGACCCAGTACTTC. This translates into CASSHGTPQETQYF. The V gene is TRBV7-9, the J gene TRBJ2-5; TRBD1 is a possible D gene (6 bases). The CDR3 runs to 14 residues. Germline V gene data show CDR1 as SEHNR and CDR2 as FQNEAQ (reference sequence). V was shortened by 5 bases and J by 2 bases, with 12 bases between the two germline ends.

J is TRBJ2-3 and V is TRBV4-3; TRBD2 might be the D (7 bases). With 3 bases removed from V and 1 base from J, the gap between germline ends came to 17 bases. Germline CDR1 is LGHNA and CDR2 is YSLEER. The length of the CDR3 is 17 residues. CDR3 amino acids: CASSHHGMGGRTDTQYF. DNA for the CDR3: TGCGCCAGCAGCCACCACGGAATGGGGGGGCGCACAGATACGCAGTATTTT.

This chain links TRBV6-1 with TRBJ2-2; 8 nucleotides agree with TRBD1. CDR1 is MNHNS and CDR2 is SASEGT in the germline V gene. The CDR3 length is 15 residues. The junction had 9 bases not matched to a gene; V was cut back by 7 bases and J by 5 bases. CDR3 residues: CASIIQGASTGELFF. The CDR3 bases are TGTGCCAGCATTATCCAGGGGGCGAGTACCGGGGAGCTGTTTTTT.

A single count supports this clone. The CDR3 sequence: CASSLSLGHTEAFF. The CDR3 DNA is TGTGCCAGCAGCTTAAGTCTGGGCCACACTGAAGCTTTCTTT. The chain employs TRBV11-3 and TRBJ1-1; D ambiguous. The V end was cut by 2 bases, the J end by 3 bases, with 10 bases between. CDR3 length: 14 residues. Germline V gene lookup returns CDR1 SGHNT and CDR2 YENEEA.

This clone was seen a few times. The V call is TRBV6-5, the J call TRBJ2-7, with a tentative D call TRBD2 (5 bases). CDR3 length equals 12 residues. CDR1 and CDR2 (germline): MNHEY, SVGAGI. V was shortened by 0 bases and J by 7 bases, with 7 bases between the two germline ends. CDR3 in amino acids: CASSYSGVEQYF. The CDR3, as DNA: TGTGCCAGCAGTTACTCGGGAGTGGAGCAGTACTTC.

The chain couples TRBV4-2 to TRBJ2-2; 10 nucleotides match TRBD1. CDR3 length equals 15 residues. J lost 5 bases, V lost 4 bases, and 4 bases had no gene match. Germline assignment: CDR1 LGHNA and CDR2 YNFKEQ. The CDR3 loop is CASSPAGQGTGELFF. The CDR3 nucleotides are TGTGCCAGCAGCCCAGCGGGACAGGGGACCGGGGAGCTGTTTTTT.